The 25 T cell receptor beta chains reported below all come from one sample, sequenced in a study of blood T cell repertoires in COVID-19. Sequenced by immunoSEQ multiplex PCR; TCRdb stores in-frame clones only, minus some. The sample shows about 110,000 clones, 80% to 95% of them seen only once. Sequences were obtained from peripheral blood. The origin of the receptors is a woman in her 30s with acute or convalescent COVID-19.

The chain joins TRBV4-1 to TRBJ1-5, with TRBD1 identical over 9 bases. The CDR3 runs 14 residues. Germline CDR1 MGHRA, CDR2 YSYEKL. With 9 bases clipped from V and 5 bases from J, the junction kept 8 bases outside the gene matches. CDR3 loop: CASARDREYQPQHF. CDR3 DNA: TGCGCCAGTGCCCGGGACAGGGAGTATCAGCCCCAGCATTTT.

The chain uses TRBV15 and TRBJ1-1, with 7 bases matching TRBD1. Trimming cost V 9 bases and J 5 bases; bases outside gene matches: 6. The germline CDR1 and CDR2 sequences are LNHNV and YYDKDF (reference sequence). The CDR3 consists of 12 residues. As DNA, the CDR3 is TGTGCCACTGGCAGGGGGAGAACTGAAGCTTTCTTT. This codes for CATGRGRTEAFF.

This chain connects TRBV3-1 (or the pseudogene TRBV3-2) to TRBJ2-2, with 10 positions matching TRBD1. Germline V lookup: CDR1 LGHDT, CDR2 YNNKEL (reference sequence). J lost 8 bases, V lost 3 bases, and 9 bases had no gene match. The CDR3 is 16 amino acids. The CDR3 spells CASSQRPGQGSGELFF. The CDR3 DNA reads TGTGCCAGCAGCCAGAGACCGGGACAGGGGTCAGGGGAGCTGTTTTTT.

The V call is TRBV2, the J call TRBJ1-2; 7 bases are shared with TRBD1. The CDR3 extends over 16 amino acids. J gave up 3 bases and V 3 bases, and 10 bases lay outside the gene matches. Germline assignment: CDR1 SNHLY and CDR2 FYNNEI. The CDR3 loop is CASSDMIPGTDYGYTF. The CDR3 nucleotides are TGTGCCAGCAGTGACATGATACCCGGGACAGACTATGGCTACACCTTC.

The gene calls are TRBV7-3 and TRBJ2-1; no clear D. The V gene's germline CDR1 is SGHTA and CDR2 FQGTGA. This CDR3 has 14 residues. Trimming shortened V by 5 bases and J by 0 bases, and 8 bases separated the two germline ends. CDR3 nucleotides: TGTGCCAGCAGCCGGTCGAGCTCCTACAATGAGCAGTTCTTC. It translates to CASSRSSSYNEQFF.

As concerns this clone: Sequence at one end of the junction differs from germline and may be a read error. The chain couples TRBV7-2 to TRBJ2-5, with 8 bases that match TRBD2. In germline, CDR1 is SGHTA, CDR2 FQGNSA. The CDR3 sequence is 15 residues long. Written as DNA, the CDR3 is TGTGCCAGCAGCTTAAGAGCGGGAGACCAAGATACCCAGTACTTC. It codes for CASSLRAGDQDTQYF.

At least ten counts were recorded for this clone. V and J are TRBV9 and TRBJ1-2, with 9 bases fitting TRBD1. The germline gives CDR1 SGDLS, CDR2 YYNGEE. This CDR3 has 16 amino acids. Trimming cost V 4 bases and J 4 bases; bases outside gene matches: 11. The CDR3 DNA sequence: TGTGCCAGCAGCTCGAGGGGACAGGGTGGAAGCTATGGCTACACCTTC. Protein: CASSSRGQGGSYGYTF.

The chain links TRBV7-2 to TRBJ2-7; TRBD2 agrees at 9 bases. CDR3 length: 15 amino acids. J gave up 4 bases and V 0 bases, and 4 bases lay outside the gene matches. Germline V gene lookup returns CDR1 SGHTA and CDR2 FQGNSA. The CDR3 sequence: CASSLAGTSGYEQYF. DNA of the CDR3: TGTGCCAGCAGCTTAGCGGGTACTAGCGGGTACGAGCAGTACTTC.

The CDR3 region has the DNA TGTGCCTGTACGGACAGGGGTGGAAACACCATATATTTT. Encoded protein: CACTDRGGNTIYF. The V gene is TRBV30, the J gene TRBJ1-3; 9 nucleotides align to TRBD1. Germline-derived CDR1 and CDR2 are GTSNPN and SVGIG (reference sequence). The J segment lost 3 bases and the V segment lost 6 bases, leaving 3 bases of the junction unmatched. The CDR3 is 13 residues long. The full variable domain, completed using reference TRBV30 and TRBJ1-3, is SQTIHQWPATLVQPVGSPLSLECTVEGTSNPNLYWYRQAAGRGLQLLFYSVGIGQISSEVPQNLSASRPQDRQFILSSKKLLLSDSGFYLCACTDRGGNTIYFGEGSWLTVV.

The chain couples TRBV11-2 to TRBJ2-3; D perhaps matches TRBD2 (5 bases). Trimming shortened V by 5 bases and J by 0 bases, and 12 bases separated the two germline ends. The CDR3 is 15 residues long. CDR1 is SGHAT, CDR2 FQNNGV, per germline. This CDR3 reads CASSLMGASTDTQYF. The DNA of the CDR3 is TGTGCCAGCAGCCTCATGGGAGCTAGCACAGATACGCAGTATTTT.

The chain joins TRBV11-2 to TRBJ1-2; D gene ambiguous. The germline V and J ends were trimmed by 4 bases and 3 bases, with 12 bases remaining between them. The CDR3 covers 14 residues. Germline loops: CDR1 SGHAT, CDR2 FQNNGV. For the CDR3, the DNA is TGTGCCAGCAGCTCTGATGACACGTACTATGGCTACACCTTC. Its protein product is CASSSDDTYYGYTF.

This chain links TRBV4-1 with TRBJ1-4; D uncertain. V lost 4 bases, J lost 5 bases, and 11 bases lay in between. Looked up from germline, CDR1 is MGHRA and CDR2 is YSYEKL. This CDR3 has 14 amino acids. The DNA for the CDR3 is TGCGCCAGCAGCCCCCCGGGAGGGAATGAAAAACTGTTTTTT. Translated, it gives CASSPPGGNEKLFF.

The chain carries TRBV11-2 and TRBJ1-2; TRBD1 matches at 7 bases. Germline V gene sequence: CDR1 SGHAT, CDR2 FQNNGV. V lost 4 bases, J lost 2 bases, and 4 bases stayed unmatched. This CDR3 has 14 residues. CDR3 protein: CASSYRGSNYGYTF. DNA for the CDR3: TGTGCCAGCAGCTACAGGGGCTCCAACTATGGCTACACCTTC.

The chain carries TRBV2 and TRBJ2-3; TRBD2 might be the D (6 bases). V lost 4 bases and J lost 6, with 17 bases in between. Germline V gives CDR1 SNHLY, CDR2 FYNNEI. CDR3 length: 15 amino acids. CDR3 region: CASSGETRVGDTQYF. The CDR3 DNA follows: TGTGCCAGCAGTGGCGAGACTAGAGTTGGCGATACGCAGTATTTT. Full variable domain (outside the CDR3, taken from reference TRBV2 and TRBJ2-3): EPEVTQTPSHQVTQMGQEVILRCVPISNHLYFYWYRQILGQKVEFLVSFYNNEISEKSEIFDDQFSVERPDGSNFTLKIRSTKLEDSAMYFCASSGETRVGDTQYFGPGTRLTVL.

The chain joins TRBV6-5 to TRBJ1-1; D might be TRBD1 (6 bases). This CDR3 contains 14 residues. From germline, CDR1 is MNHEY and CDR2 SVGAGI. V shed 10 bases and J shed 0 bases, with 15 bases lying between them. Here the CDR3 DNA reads TGTGCCACCGAGAGGGGGGGGGTGAACACTGAAGCTTTCTTT. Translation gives CATERGGVNTEAFF.

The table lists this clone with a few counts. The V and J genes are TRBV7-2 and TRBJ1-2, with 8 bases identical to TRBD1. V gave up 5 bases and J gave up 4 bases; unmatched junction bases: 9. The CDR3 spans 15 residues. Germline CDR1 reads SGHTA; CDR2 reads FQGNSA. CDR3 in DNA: TGTGCCAGCAGCGCCAGACAGGGGTCCCCCTATGGCTACACCTTC. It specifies CASSARQGSPYGYTF. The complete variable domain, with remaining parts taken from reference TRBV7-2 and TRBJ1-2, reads GAGVSQSPSNKVTEKGKDVELRCDPISGHTALYWYRQSLGQGLEFLIYFQGNSAPDKSGLPSDRFSAERTGGSVSTLTIQRTQQEDSAVYLCASSARQGSPYGYTFGSGTRLTVV.

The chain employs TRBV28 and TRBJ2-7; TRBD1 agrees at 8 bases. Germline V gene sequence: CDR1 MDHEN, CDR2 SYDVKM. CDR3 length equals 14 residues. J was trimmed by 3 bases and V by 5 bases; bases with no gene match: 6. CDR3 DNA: TGTGCCAGCAGTGGGACAGGCCCGGGCTACGAGCAGTACTTC. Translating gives CASSGTGPGYEQYF.

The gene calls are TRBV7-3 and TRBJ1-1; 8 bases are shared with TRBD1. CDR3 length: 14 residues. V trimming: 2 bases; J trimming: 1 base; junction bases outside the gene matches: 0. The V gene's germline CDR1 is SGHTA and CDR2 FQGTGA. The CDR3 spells CASSLGQGNTEAFF. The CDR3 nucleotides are TGTGCCAGCAGCTTAGGACAGGGGAACACTGAAGCTTTCTTT.

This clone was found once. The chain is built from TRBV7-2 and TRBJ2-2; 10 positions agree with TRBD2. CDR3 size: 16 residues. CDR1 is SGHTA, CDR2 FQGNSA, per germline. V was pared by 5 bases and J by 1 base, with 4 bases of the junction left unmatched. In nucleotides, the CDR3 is TGTGCCAGCAGCCATACTAGCGGGATGAACACCGGGGAGCTGTTTTTT. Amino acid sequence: CASSHTSGMNTGELFF.

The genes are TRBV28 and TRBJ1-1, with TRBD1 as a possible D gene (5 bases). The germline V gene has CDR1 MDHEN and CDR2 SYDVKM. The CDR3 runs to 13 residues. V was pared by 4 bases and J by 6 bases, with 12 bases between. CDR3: CASSWQWGAEAFF. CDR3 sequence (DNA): TGTGCCAGCAGTTGGCAGTGGGGGGCTGAAGCTTTCTTT. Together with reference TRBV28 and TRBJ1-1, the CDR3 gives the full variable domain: DVKVTQSSRYLVKRTGEKVFLECVQDMDHENMFWYRQDPGLGLRLIYFSYDVKMKEKGDIPEGYSVSREKKERFSLILESASTNQTSMYLCASSWQWGAEAFFGQGTRLTVV.

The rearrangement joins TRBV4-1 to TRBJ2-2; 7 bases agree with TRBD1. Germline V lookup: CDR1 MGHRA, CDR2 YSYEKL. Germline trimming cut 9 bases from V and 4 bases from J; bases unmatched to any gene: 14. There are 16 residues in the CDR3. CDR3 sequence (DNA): TGCGCCAGTAAAGTTTTCCGGGACAGATCCACCGGGGAGCTGTTTTTT. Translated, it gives CASKVFRDRSTGELFF.

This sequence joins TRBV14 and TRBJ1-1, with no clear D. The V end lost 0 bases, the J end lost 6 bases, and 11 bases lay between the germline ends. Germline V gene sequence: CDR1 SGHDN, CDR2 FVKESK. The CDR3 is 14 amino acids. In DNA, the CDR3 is TGTGCCAGCAGCCAAGAAGCGCAGTTTCCTGAAGCTTTCTTT. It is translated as CASSQEAQFPEAFF.

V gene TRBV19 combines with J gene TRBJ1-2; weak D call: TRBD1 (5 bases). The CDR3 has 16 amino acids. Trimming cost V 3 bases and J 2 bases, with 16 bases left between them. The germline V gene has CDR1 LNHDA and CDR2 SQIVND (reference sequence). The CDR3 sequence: CASSIFVGDRNYGYTF. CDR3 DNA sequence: TGTGCCAGTAGTATTTTCGTCGGAGACAGAAACTATGGCTACACCTTC.

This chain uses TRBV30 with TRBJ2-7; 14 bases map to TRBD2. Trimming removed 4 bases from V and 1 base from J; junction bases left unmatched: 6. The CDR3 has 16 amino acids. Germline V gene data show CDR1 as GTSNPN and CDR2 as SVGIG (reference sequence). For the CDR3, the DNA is TGTGCCTGGAACGGACTAGCGGGAGGCCAATCCTACGAGCAGTACTTC. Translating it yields CAWNGLAGGQSYEQYF.

DNA for the CDR3: TGTGCCAGTAGTATATCCGACAGGGTCTACGAGCAGTACTTC. This sequence encodes CASSISDRVYEQYF. The chain carries TRBV19 and TRBJ2-7, with 7 bases identical to TRBD1. The CDR3 is made up of 14 amino acids. V shed 2 bases, J shed 3 bases, and the junction held 4 bases outside the gene matches. Germline V gives CDR1 LNHDA, CDR2 SQIVND (reference sequence).